The next 22 T cell receptor beta chains were all read from a single sample in a study of blood T cells in healthy people across ages. For the second PCR, which ran for 7 to 11 cycles, a sample-barcoded 5' primer and a J-beta primer mix were used. TCRdb independently ran MiXCR on the 5' RACE reads; one entry per CDR3 protein. The sample has about 1 million distinct CDR3 sequences, roughly a quarter seen once. This sample also appeared in a second study, on T cells of mothers and their children.

Sequencing was done on a sample of blood. These receptors all stem from a girl aged 2-10 years in good health.

The V and J genes are TRBV12-3 or TRBV12-4 and TRBJ2-5; D remains unclear. The better agreement between TRBJ2-1 and the DNA end casts doubt on the J call. The CDR3 is made up of 15 amino acids. The CDR3 loop reads CASSLEDRLVDEQFF. CDR3 DNA sequence: TGTGCCAGCAGTTTAGAGGACCGATTGGTCGATGAGCAGTTCTTC.

The chain combines TRBV27 with TRBJ2-5, with D possibly called TRBD1 or TRBD2 (7 bases each). With the DNA end fitting TRBJ2-7 better, the J assignment may be wrong. Germline loops: CDR1 MNHEY, CDR2 SMNVEV (reference sequence). The CDR3 runs 14 residues. The DNA for the CDR3 is TGTGCCAGCATTCAGGGGGGGGCATACGGCGAGCAGTACTTC. It specifies CASIQGGAYGEQYF.

The count of this clonotype is one. The chain has TRBV9 and TRBJ2-7; either TRBD1 or TRBD2 may supply D (5 bases each). The CDR3 loop spans 14 amino acids. Trimming took 2 bases from V and 3 from J, leaving 12 bases between them. Per germline, CDR1 SGDLS and CDR2 YYNGEE. CDR3 protein: CASSVGDGDYEQYF. The CDR3 region has the DNA TGTGCCAGCAGCGTGGGGGATGGGGACTACGAGCAGTACTTC.

This clonotype has more than one count but fewer than ten. This chain links TRBV14 with TRBJ2-5; 7 bases align to TRBD1. The DNA matches TRBJ2-1 better at its end, which makes the J call doubtful. The germline CDR1 and CDR2 sequences are SGHDN and FVKESK. The CDR3 extends over 17 amino acids. The CDR3 sequence: CASSHSRGPLGLGEQFF. As DNA, the CDR3 is TGTGCCAGCAGCCATAGTAGGGGGCCCCTCGGGTTGGGTGAGCAGTTCTTC.

The chain employs TRBV29-1 and TRBJ2-1; 8 nucleotides match TRBD2. This CDR3 has 18 residues. The V gene's germline CDR1 is SQVTM and CDR2 ANQGSEA. V lost 7 bases and J lost 0; bases outside the gene matches: 17. CDR3 protein: CSAGTQSGGPSSYNEQFF. In nucleotides, the CDR3 is TGCAGCGCTGGAACCCAATCGGGGGGGCCTTCCTCCTACAATGAGCAGTTCTTC.

J is TRBJ2-5 and V is TRBV20-1; D might be TRBD2 (6 bases). Germline CDR1 is DFQATT and CDR2 is SNEGSKA (reference sequence). The CDR3 length is 11 residues. The germline V and J ends were trimmed by 6 bases and 4 bases, with 9 bases remaining between them. This CDR3 reads CSAWRGETQYF. The CDR3 DNA reads as TGCAGTGCATGGAGGGGAGAGACCCAGTACTTC.

This clonotype has just a few counts. The chain couples TRBV27 to TRBJ1-5; D not certain. The CDR3 runs to 14 residues. V lost 6 bases and J 9 bases, leaving 18 bases between the germline ends. Germline CDR1 MNHEY, CDR2 SMNVEV (reference sequence). This CDR3 reads CASRAINGFGPQHF. CDR3 nucleotides: TGTGCCAGCAGGGCCATAAATGGTTTCGGGCCCCAGCATTTT.

This clonotype was seen a few times. Germline and junction disagree at one end, which may indicate a read error. The J gene is TRBJ1-6, the V gene TRBV5-1; D unclear. The germline V gene encodes CDR1 SGHRS and CDR2 YFSETQ. This CDR3 comprises 14 residues. The DNA for the CDR3 is TGCGCCGGCAGCTTTGAACAGCCCAATTCACCCCTCCACTTT. As protein: CAGSFEQPNSPLHF.

The chain uses TRBV28 and TRBJ1-4; a weak D match, TRBD1 (6 bases). The CDR3 has 12 amino acids. Trimming stripped 5 bases from V and 8 bases from J, with 9 bases between. The V gene's germline CDR1 is MDHEN and CDR2 SYDVKM. The CDR3 region has the DNA TGTGCCAGCAGTGAACAGGGAGAAAAACTGTTTTTT. Its translation: CASSEQGEKLFF.

The rearrangement links TRBV12-3 or TRBV12-4 to TRBJ2-5; D gene ambiguous. The J call is in doubt because the DNA end fits TRBJ2-1 better. There are 12 residues in the CDR3. This chain's CDR3 is CASSLQNYEQFF. CDR3 in DNA: TGTGCCAGCAGTCTGCAGAATTATGAGCAGTTCTTC.

The rearrangement links TRBV4-1 to TRBJ2-5; D unclear. The CDR3 has 14 residues. The V end lost 0 bases, the J end lost 4 bases, and 9 bases lay between the germline ends. CDR1 is MGHRA and CDR2 is YSYEKL in the germline V gene. CDR3 loop: CASSQDSMTETQYF. CDR3 DNA: TGCGCCAGCAGCCAAGATTCGATGACAGAGACCCAGTACTTC.

The chain combines TRBV21-1 with TRBJ1-2; the table names TRBD1, a call not compared with the DNA. TRBV21-1 is deemed a pseudogene. The CDR3 covers 13 residues. CDR3 sequence (DNA): TGTGCCAGCAGCAAAGGCCGGGAAGAGGGCTACACCTTC. It codes for CASSKGREEGYTF.

The chain carries TRBV2 and TRBJ1-6, with D perhaps TRBD1 (6 bases). Germline CDR1 and CDR2: SNHLY and FYNNEI. The V gene lost 3 bases and the J gene lost 8 bases, with 17 bases spanning the gap. The CDR3 runs to 16 residues. CDR3 in amino acids: CASSEGAQGHHSPLHF. CDR3 nucleotides: TGTGCCAGCAGTGAGGGTGCGCAGGGGCACCATTCACCCCTCCACTTT.

A few counts support this clonotype. At one end, the junction sequence differs from germline, possibly due to a read error. This chain links TRBV4-1 with TRBJ2-3, with 9 bases identical to TRBD2. Germline values: CDR1 MGHRA, CDR2 YSYEKL. The CDR3 spans 17 residues. The CDR3 is CASSQGLARDITDTQYF. In DNA, the CDR3 is TGCGCTAGCAGCCAGGGACTAGCCAGGGATATCACAGATACGCAGTATTTT.

CDR3 bases: TGTGCCAGCAGTTATAGGATCTACGAGCAGTACTTC. Protein: CASSYRIYEQYF. The V gene is TRBV12-3 or TRBV12-4, the J gene TRBJ2-5; D gene uncertain. The DNA matches TRBJ2-7 better at its end, which makes the J call doubtful. The CDR3 contains 12 residues.

The V call is TRBV20-1, the J call TRBJ2-3, with D perhaps assigned TRBD1 or TRBD2 (5 bases each). CDR1 DFQATT and CDR2 SNEGSKA come from the germline V gene (reference sequence). Deletions cut 6 bases from V and 2 bases from J, with 12 bases between. The CDR3 covers 13 residues. DNA for the CDR3: TGCAGTGCCCAGGTGGGGGTCACAGATACGCAGTATTTT. Its protein product is CSAQVGVTDTQYF.

The V call is TRBV29-1, the J call TRBJ2-3; possibly TRBD2 for D (6 bases). V lost 7 bases and J 0 bases, leaving 14 bases between the germline ends. CDR1 and CDR2 (germline): SQVTM, ANQGSEA. The CDR3 covers 14 residues. The CDR3 sequence is CSAGDGTSTDTQYF. The CDR3 DNA is TGCAGCGCCGGTGACGGGACTAGCACAGATACGCAGTATTTT.

This chain joins TRBV4-2 and TRBJ2-2; the match to TRBD2 covers 7 bases. Germline V gene data show CDR1 as LGHNA and CDR2 as YNFKEQ. V shed 4 bases and J 1 base; nucleotides not matched to a gene: 12. CDR3 size: 18 residues. CDR3 residues: CASSPYSSSGGNTGELFF. The CDR3 DNA follows: TGTGCCAGCAGCCCCTACTCTTCTAGCGGAGGGAACACCGGGGAGCTGTTTTTT.

There are a few counts of this clonotype. The J gene is TRBJ1-2, the V gene TRBV27; 9 bases map to TRBD1. This CDR3 region has 17 residues. V trimming: 3 bases; J trimming: 8 bases; junction bases outside the gene matches: 16. Germline lookup yields CDR1 MNHEY and CDR2 SMNVEV (reference sequence). CDR3 sequence reads: CASSFLSAGQGMKGYTF. CDR3 bases: TGTGCCAGCAGTTTTTTGTCTGCGGGACAGGGTATGAAGGGCTACACCTTC.

The genes are TRBV5-1 and TRBJ2-1; 10 positions match TRBD2. The end of the DNA aligns better with TRBJ2-5, so the J call may be wrong. The germline V gene has CDR1 SGHRS and CDR2 YFSETQ. The CDR3 length is 14 residues. The CDR3 region has the DNA TGCGCCAGCAGGGCTAGCGGGAGTTTGGAGACCCAGTACTTC. This sequence encodes CASRASGSLETQYF.

This clonotype was observed a handful of times. The gene calls are TRBV18 and TRBJ2-5; 11 nucleotides line up with TRBD1. From germline, CDR1 is KGHSH and CDR2 LQKENI. This CDR3 region has 14 residues. The V gene end was trimmed by 6 bases and the J gene end by 5 bases; junction bases not matched to a gene: 5. CDR3 amino acids: CASSRTGGAETQYF. Written as DNA, the CDR3 is TGTGCCAGCTCCCGGACAGGGGGCGCGGAGACCCAGTACTTC.

This chain uses TRBV11-1 with TRBJ1-6, with D possibly being TRBD1 (5 bases). V was pared by 0 bases and J by 6 bases, with 9 bases between. The CDR3 spans 15 residues. The germline gives CDR1 SGHAT, CDR2 FQDESV (reference sequence). The CDR3 DNA sequence: TGTGCCAGCAGCTTAGCAGACAGCTCTAATTCACCCCTCCACTTT. Translating gives CASSLADSSNSPLHF.